The 15 T cell receptor beta chains in this list originate from one sample, sequenced in a study of blood T cell repertoires in COVID-19. Produced via immunoSEQ multiplex PCR; TCRdb's table is partial and in-frame only. The table records about 210,000 clones, around 88% of them present only once. The sequenced sample consisted of PBMCs or T cells enriched from blood (not recorded which). The receptors here all came from a woman in her thirties or forties with acute COVID-19.

This chain joins TRBV3-1 (or the pseudogene TRBV3-2) and TRBJ1-2, with 9 bases identical to TRBD1. Germline loops: CDR1 LGHDT, CDR2 YNNKEL (reference sequence). V dropped 3 bases and J dropped 4; count of bases not matched to a gene: 6. The CDR3 runs to 15 residues. The CDR3 here is CASSHPGQGSYGYTF. The CDR3 DNA sequence: TGTGCCAGCAGCCACCCGGGACAGGGTTCCTATGGCTACACCTTC.

The rearrangement joins TRBV6-5 to TRBJ1-1; TRBD1 matches at 7 bases. Trimming cost V 10 bases and J 1 base; bases outside gene matches: 3. Germline V gives CDR1 MNHEY, CDR2 SVGAGI. The CDR3 length is 12 residues. The CDR3 region has the DNA TGTGCCAAGCGACAGGGGAACACTGAAGCTTTCTTT. Protein sequence: CAKRQGNTEAFF.

In DNA form, the CDR3 reads TGTGCCAGCAGCCACAGGGGGCCGAACTATGGCTACACCTTC. Amino acid sequence: CASSHRGPNYGYTF. The chain uses TRBV6-5 and TRBJ1-2; TRBD1 agrees at 9 bases. The CDR3 extends over 14 amino acids. V trimming: 6 bases; J trimming: 2 bases; junction bases outside the gene matches: 4. In germline, CDR1 is MNHEY, CDR2 SVGAGI.

The chain employs TRBV27 and TRBJ2-1, with D hard to call. The CDR3 extends over 13 amino acids. Germline V gene sequence: CDR1 MNHEY, CDR2 SMNVEV (reference sequence). Deletions cut 6 bases from V and 2 bases from J, with 8 bases between. The CDR3 reads CASSLRAYNEQFF. Here the CDR3 DNA reads TGTGCCAGCAGCCTCCGGGCCTACAATGAGCAGTTCTTC.

The chain combines TRBV19 with TRBJ1-2; D gene unclear. CDR1 and CDR2 from the germline V gene are LNHDA and SQIVND (reference sequence). V was shortened by 5 bases and J by 4 bases, with 8 bases between the two germline ends. This CDR3 is built from 12 residues. The CDR3 DNA reads TGTGCCAGTAGTTCCATCGGCTATGGCTACACCTTC. Protein: CASSSIGYGYTF.

The rearrangement links TRBV7-2 to TRBJ1-5; D is unresolved. Trimming cost V 1 base and J 5 bases, with 9 bases left between them. CDR3 length equals 14 residues. Germline V gives CDR1 SGHTA, CDR2 FQGNSA. The CDR3 sequence is CASSLVPGYQPQHF. Written as DNA, the CDR3 is TGTGCCAGCAGCTTAGTCCCAGGATATCAGCCCCAGCATTTT.

V and J are TRBV10-3 and TRBJ1-1, with D possibly being TRBD1 (5 bases). This CDR3 comprises 13 residues. V was trimmed by 11 bases and J by 0 bases, leaving 13 bases between them. Germline-derived CDR1 and CDR2 are ENHRY and SYGVKD. The CDR3 nucleotides are TGTGCCGGGCAGGGTTCCATGAACACTGAAGCTTTCTTT. It codes for CAGQGSMNTEAFF.

The rearrangement links TRBV9 to TRBJ2-2; D is unclear. Germline assignment: CDR1 SGDLS and CDR2 YYNGEE. The CDR3 covers 13 residues. Trimming took off 3 bases at V and 4 bases at J, with 7 bases between the two ends. The DNA of the CDR3 is TGTGCCAGCAGCGCCGCGAGCACCGGGGAGCTGTTTTTT. Its translation: CASSAASTGELFF.

This clone has just one count. CDR3 coding DNA: TGCGCCAGCAGCAGGGGACAGACGAACACTGAAGCTTTCTTT. Its protein is CASSRGQTNTEAFF. The J gene is TRBJ1-1, the V gene TRBV5-1; 7 bases map to TRBD1. Germline assignment: CDR1 SGHRS and CDR2 YFSETQ. The CDR3 runs 14 residues. J gave up 1 base and V 4 bases, and 4 bases lay outside the gene matches.

The chain joins TRBV9 to TRBJ1-3; 10 bases line up with TRBD1. The CDR3 is made up of 16 amino acids. Per germline, CDR1 SGDLS and CDR2 YYNGEE. Trimming removed 4 bases from V and 4 bases from J; junction bases left unmatched: 8. This CDR3 is CASSPTGGAGGNTIYF. Here the CDR3 DNA reads TGTGCCAGCAGCCCGACAGGGGGCGCGGGGGGAAACACCATATATTTT. Full variable domain (outside the CDR3, taken from reference TRBV9 and TRBJ1-3): DSGVTQTPKHLITATGQRVTLRCSPRSGDLSVYWYQQSLDQGLQFLIQYYNGEERAKGNILERFSAQQFPDLHSELNLSSLELGDSALYFCASSPTGGAGGNTIYFGEGSWLTVV.

This sequence joins TRBV5-1 and TRBJ2-2, with D possibly matching TRBD2 (5 bases). The CDR3 is 16 residues long. Germline V gene lookup returns CDR1 SGHRS and CDR2 YFSETQ. Trimming shortened V by 0 bases and J by 6 bases, and 15 bases separated the two germline ends. CDR3 bases: TGCGCCAGCAGCTTGGGTCTAGCTGTGGTTTCCGGGGAGCTGTTTTTT. The encoded protein is CASSLGLAVVSGELFF.

The chain recombines TRBV5-1 with TRBJ1-6; 7 bases align to TRBD1. Germline loops: CDR1 SGHRS, CDR2 YFSETQ. J was trimmed by 0 bases and V by 0 bases; bases with no gene match: 0. The CDR3 contains 16 residues. The CDR3 sequence is CASSLGDSSYNSPLHF. The DNA of the CDR3 is TGCGCCAGCAGCTTGGGGGACAGCTCCTATAATTCACCCCTCCACTTT. Full variable domain (remainder filled in from reference TRBV5-1 and TRBJ1-6): KAGVTQTPRYLIKTRGQQVTLSCSPISGHRSVSWYQQTPGQGLQFLFEYFSETQRNKGNFPGRFSGRQFSNSRSEMNVSTLELGDSALYLCASSLGDSSYNSPLHFGNGTRLTVT.

The J gene is TRBJ1-4, the V gene TRBV30; D might be TRBD1 (5 bases). The CDR3 has 14 amino acids. Germline V gives CDR1 GTSNPN, CDR2 SVGIG (reference sequence). Trimming left V 5 bases short and J 3 bases short, with 13 bases between. The CDR3 is CAWGEWGANEKLFF. The CDR3 bases are TGTGCCTGGGGCGAATGGGGGGCTAATGAAAAACTGTTTTTT.

The rearrangement uses TRBV19 and TRBJ1-6; TRBD1 might be the D (6 bases). The germline V and J ends were trimmed by 5 bases and 7 bases, with 15 bases remaining between them. Germline loops: CDR1 LNHDA, CDR2 SQIVND (reference sequence). The CDR3 extends over 15 amino acids. The CDR3 sequence is CASSVLATGNSPLHF. The CDR3 DNA follows: TGTGCCAGTAGTGTGTTAGCGACAGGCAATTCACCCCTCCACTTT. The full variable domain, its missing parts supplied by reference TRBV19 and TRBJ1-6, is DGGITQSPKYLFRKEGQNVTLSCEQNLNHDAMYWYRQDPGQGLRLIYYSQIVNDFQKGDIAEGYSVSREKKESFPLTVTSAQKNPTAFYLCASSVLATGNSPLHFGNGTRLTVT.

This chain connects TRBV19 to TRBJ1-2; tentatively, D is TRBD1 (6 bases). The germline gives CDR1 LNHDA, CDR2 SQIVND (reference sequence). CDR3 length: 14 residues. The V gene lost 6 bases and the J gene lost 2 bases, with 13 bases spanning the gap. CDR3 sequence reads: CASSPRQGNYGYTF. CDR3 sequence (DNA): TGTGCCAGTAGCCCCCGTCAGGGGAACTATGGCTACACCTTC.